These 14 T cell receptor beta chains came from one sample sequenced in a study of OX40 agonist ivuxolimab in advanced cancers. Profiled with immunoSEQ multiplex PCR; TCRdb holds only in-frame clones, not every one. This sample has under 80,000 clones; 85% occur once, and the top ten carry roughly 4%. Sequencing was performed on CD4+ or CD8+ T cells sorted from blood, taken in a trial of the OX40 agonist ivuxolimab. The receptors originated from an adult with an advanced solid tumor such as melanoma, head and neck, liver or kidney cancer.

The chain recombines TRBV6-5 with TRBJ1-2, with D perhaps TRBD1 (5 bases). Germline CDR1 reads MNHEY; CDR2 reads SVGAGI. V was shortened by 1 base and J by 6 bases, with 12 bases between the two germline ends. This CDR3 is 14 amino acids long. The chain's CDR3 is CASSYYGEGDGYTF. The CDR3 region has the DNA TGTGCCAGCAGTTACTATGGGGAAGGGGATGGCTACACCTTC.

The J gene is TRBJ2-2, the V gene TRBV11-3; 8 nucleotides align to TRBD2. There are 15 residues in the CDR3. V dropped 4 bases and J dropped 6; count of bases not matched to a gene: 7. Germline V gene sequence: CDR1 SGHNT, CDR2 YENEEA. The CDR3 region is CASSSSGTRAGELFF. The CDR3 DNA reads TGTGCCAGCAGCTCGTCCGGGACTAGGGCCGGGGAGCTGTTTTTT.

The chain carries TRBV2 and TRBJ1-1, with D possibly matching TRBD1 (6 bases). The V and J ends lost 3 bases and 1 base respectively, with 9 bases between them. The CDR3 spans 14 residues. The V gene's germline CDR1 is SNHLY and CDR2 FYNNEI. The CDR3 loop is CASSEYRANTEAFF. For the CDR3, the DNA is TGTGCCAGCAGTGAGTACAGGGCGAACACTGAAGCTTTCTTT.

This clone was found once. The gene calls are TRBV28 and TRBJ2-1; 7 nucleotides line up with TRBD2. This CDR3 spans 16 amino acids. Trimming took 6 bases from V and 4 from J; bases not matched to a gene: 12. Germline values: CDR1 MDHEN, CDR2 SYDVKM. CDR3 nucleotide sequence: TGTGCCAGCAGCCTCCTGGCGGGAGCTGGGTACAATGAGCAGTTCTTC. Translating gives CASSLLAGAGYNEQFF.

The chain carries TRBV6-1 and TRBJ2-2; D may be TRBD2 (6 bases). The CDR3 covers 16 residues. Germline V CDR1 and CDR2: MNHNS, SASEGT. V lost 1 base and J 6 bases, leaving 15 bases between the germline ends. CDR3 DNA sequence: TGTGCCAGCAGTGAAGTGGGGAGGACACAAGCCGGGGAGCTGTTTTTT. Translating gives CASSEVGRTQAGELFF.

The V gene is TRBV2, the J gene TRBJ2-7; 7 bases match TRBD2. The germline gives CDR1 SNHLY, CDR2 FYNNEI. This CDR3 is built from 16 residues. The V gene end was trimmed by 3 bases and the J gene end by 3 bases; junction bases not matched to a gene: 11. This chain's CDR3 is CASSEVRYGGGYEQYF. The CDR3 coding sequence is TGTGCCAGCAGTGAGGTCAGATATGGGGGGGGCTACGAGCAGTACTTC.

This chain connects TRBV6-5 to TRBJ1-1; maybe TRBD1 (5 bases). The CDR3 covers 14 residues. CDR1 is MNHEY and CDR2 is SVGAGI in the germline V gene. Deletions cut 5 bases from V and 5 bases from J, with 15 bases between. DNA for the CDR3: TGTGCCAGCAGTAACCGGCCAGGGATGACTGAAGCTTTCTTT. Its protein product is CASSNRPGMTEAFF.

This clone was counted only a few times. V usage is TRBV7-9 and J usage is TRBJ1-5, with 9 positions matching TRBD1. V gave up 4 bases and J gave up 5 bases; unmatched junction bases: 0. The CDR3 contains 13 residues. Germline-derived CDR1 and CDR2 are SEHNR and FQNEAQ (reference sequence). CDR3 region: CASSWTGDQPQHF. CDR3 nucleotides: TGTGCCAGCAGCTGGACAGGGGATCAGCCCCAGCATTTT.

Concerning this clone: Additional DNA sequences in this sample encode the identical CDR3. The CDR3 nucleotides read TGTGCCAGCAGTGGCGACAGGGGTGTTACTGAAGCTTTCTTT. This gives the protein CASSGDRGVTEAFF. The J gene is TRBJ1-1, the V gene TRBV6-1, with TRBD1 matching over 8 bases. Germline V CDR1 and CDR2: MNHNS, SASEGT. The CDR3 is 14 residues long. Unmatched junction bases numbered 6, after V lost 4 bases and J lost 5 bases.

The chain carries TRBV11-2 and TRBJ1-3, with D uncertain. CDR3 length: 14 residues. V was pared by 5 bases and J by 0 bases, with 8 bases between. CDR1 is SGHAT and CDR2 is FQNNGV in the germline V gene. CDR3 DNA sequence: TGTGCCAGCAGCCCAGCGGGCTCTGGAAACACCATATATTTT. Its translation: CASSPAGSGNTIYF.

This chain links TRBV7-3 with TRBJ1-2; 9 bases align to TRBD1. The length of the CDR3 is 16 residues. V was clipped by 0 bases and J by 6 bases; unmatched bases: 8. The germline gives CDR1 SGHTA, CDR2 FQGTGA. The CDR3 nucleotides are TGTGCCAGCAGCTTAACGTTCACAGGGGGCACGGATGGCTACACCTTC. The encoded protein is CASSLTFTGGTDGYTF.

V and J are TRBV5-8 and TRBJ2-2, with a tentative D call TRBD2 (6 bases). Germline V lookup: CDR1 SGHTS, CDR2 YDEGEE. V lost 4 bases and J lost 2, with 12 bases in between. This CDR3 region has 15 residues. CDR3 DNA sequence: TGTGCCAGCAGCCGCGGGGTACGAAACACCGGGGAGCTGTTTTTT. Amino acid sequence: CASSRGVRNTGELFF.

The chain carries TRBV27 and TRBJ1-1; D perhaps matches TRBD1 (5 bases). The CDR3 is 15 residues long. Germline loops: CDR1 MNHEY, CDR2 SMNVEV (reference sequence). V lost 1 base to trimming and J lost 4 bases, with 13 bases between them. The CDR3 reads CASSLWAGLGTEAFF. CDR3 bases: TGTGCCAGCAGTTTATGGGCAGGGTTGGGCACTGAAGCTTTCTTT.

The chain combines TRBV9 with TRBJ2-7; D is unclear. Germline V gene sequence: CDR1 SGDLS, CDR2 YYNGEE. The V gene lost 1 base and the J gene lost 0 bases, with 8 bases spanning the gap. This CDR3 comprises 14 residues. CDR3 nucleotides: TGTGCCAGCAGCGTAAGGTGGGTCTCCTACGAGCAGTACTTC. It encodes CASSVRWVSYEQYF.